Below, 9 T cell receptor beta chains from the same sample are listed, as sequenced in a study of blood T cell repertoires in COVID-19. Generated by immunoSEQ multiplex PCR, the TCRdb table keeps only in-frame clones and is missing some. The table has some 250,000 clones, about 89% seen once; the top ten hold 8.8%. Sample: PBMCs or T cells enriched from blood (not recorded which). All receptors derive from a man aged 40-55 years who had recovered from COVID-19.

This clone was picked up a small number of times. Additional DNA sequences in this sample encode the identical CDR3. The chain has TRBV5-8 and TRBJ1-1; 8 positions agree with TRBD1. The length of the CDR3 is 14 residues. J lost 5 bases, V lost 3 bases, and 6 bases had no gene match. CDR1 and CDR2 from the germline V gene are SGHTS and YDEGEE. The CDR3 DNA reads as TGTGCCAGCAGCTCCGGACAGGGACGGACTGAAGCTTTCTTT. This translates into CASSSGQGRTEAFF.

The chain uses TRBV5-4 and TRBJ2-1; D is unclear. The germline gives CDR1 SGHNT, CDR2 YYREEE (reference sequence). The CDR3 is 15 amino acids. Between the trimmed V and J ends, which lost 0 bases and 7 bases, there was a span of 14 bases. CDR3 region: CASSLAVSIRNEQFF. CDR3 nucleotide sequence: TGTGCCAGCAGCTTGGCCGTATCTATACGGAATGAGCAGTTCTTC.

V and J are TRBV29-1 and TRBJ1-1, with TRBD1 identical over 8 bases. The CDR3 is 13 residues long. Germline V lookup: CDR1 SQVTM, CDR2 ANQGSEA. J gave up 5 bases and V 7 bases, and 9 bases lay outside the gene matches. CDR3 in DNA: TGCAGCGGGGCAGGGGGCAGAGAGACTGAAGCTTTCTTT. Amino acid sequence: CSGAGGRETEAFF.

This sequence joins TRBV19 and TRBJ2-3, with 11 bases identical to TRBD2. With V trimmed by 6 bases and J by 0 bases, 5 bases remained unmatched. The CDR3 is 16 residues long. Germline values: CDR1 LNHDA, CDR2 SQIVND (reference sequence). CDR3 in DNA: TGTGCCAGTAGCCTGGGACTAGCGGCTAGCACAGATACGCAGTATTTT. Translating gives CASSLGLAASTDTQYF.

This rearrangement joins TRBV18 to TRBJ2-3; 10 positions agree with TRBD2. J was trimmed by 2 bases and V by 3 bases; bases with no gene match: 11. The CDR3 is 18 residues long. Germline V gives CDR1 KGHSH, CDR2 LQKENI. The CDR3: CASSPVLTSGDFTDTQYF. The CDR3 DNA is TGTGCCAGCTCACCGGTTCTAACTAGCGGGGACTTCACAGATACGCAGTATTTT.

The V call is TRBV13, the J call TRBJ2-7; D is perhaps TRBD1 (5 bases). The germline V gene has CDR1 PRHDT and CDR2 FYEKMQ (reference sequence). The CDR3 length is 14 residues. Trimming shortened V by 3 bases and J by 3 bases, and 12 bases separated the two germline ends. CDR3 residues: CASSLGQPNYEQYF. In DNA form, the CDR3 reads TGTGCCAGCAGCTTGGGGCAGCCTAACTACGAGCAGTACTTC.

The genes are TRBV7-9 and TRBJ1-1, with TRBD1 as a possible D gene (6 bases). Trimming removed 5 bases at V and 7 bases at J, with 26 bases between. Per germline, CDR1 SEHNR and CDR2 FQNEAQ (reference sequence). The CDR3 sequence is 17 residues long. CDR3 amino acids: CASSLDPGHHSWIEAFF. The CDR3 DNA reads as TGTGCCAGCAGCCTTGATCCGGGACACCACTCTTGGATTGAAGCTTTCTTT.

The chain recombines TRBV19 with TRBJ2-1; TRBD2 is a possible D gene (7 bases). V was trimmed by 3 bases and J by 11 bases, leaving 23 bases between them. The CDR3 extends over 16 amino acids. Germline lookup yields CDR1 LNHDA and CDR2 SQIVND (reference sequence). The CDR3 spells CASSIGGGGQTRQQFF. In nucleotides, the CDR3 is TGTGCCAGTAGTATCGGCGGGGGCGGGCAAACGCGACAGCAGTTCTTC. Full variable domain (missing parts from reference TRBV19 and TRBJ2-1): DGGITQSPKYLFRKEGQNVTLSCEQNLNHDAMYWYRQDPGQGLRLIYYSQIVNDFQKGDIAEGYSVSREKKESFPLTVTSAQKNPTAFYLCASSIGGGGQTRQQFFGPGTRLTVL.

This chain links TRBV13 with TRBJ2-7, with D tentatively TRBD2 (6 bases). V dropped 4 bases and J dropped 1 base, with 20 bases sitting between them. The length of the CDR3 is 17 residues. The germline V gene encodes CDR1 PRHDT and CDR2 FYEKMQ (reference sequence). DNA of the CDR3: TGTGCCAGCAGCTCCGATCGATACGGGAGAAATTCCTACGAGCAGTACTTC. Residues: CASSSDRYGRNSYEQYF.